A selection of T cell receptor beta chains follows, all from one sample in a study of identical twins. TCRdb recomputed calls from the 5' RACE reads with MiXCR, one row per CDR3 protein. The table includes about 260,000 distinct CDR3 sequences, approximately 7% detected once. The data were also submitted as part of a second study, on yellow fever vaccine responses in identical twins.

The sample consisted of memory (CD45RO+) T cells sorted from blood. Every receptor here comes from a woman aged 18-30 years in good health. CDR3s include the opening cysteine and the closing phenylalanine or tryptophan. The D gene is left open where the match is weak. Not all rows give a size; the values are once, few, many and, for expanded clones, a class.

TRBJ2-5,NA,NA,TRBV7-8,TGTGCCAGCACCCGCGGGAAAGGGGCACAAGAGACCCAGTACTTC,CASTRGKGAQETQYF
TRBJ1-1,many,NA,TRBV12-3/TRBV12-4,TGTGCCAGCATAGGGAGATACACTGAAGCTTTCTTT,CASIGRYTEAFF
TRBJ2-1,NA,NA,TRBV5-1,TGCGCCAGCAGTGTCCTCGCGGGGTCTTACAATGAGCAGTTCTTC,CASSVLAGSYNEQFF
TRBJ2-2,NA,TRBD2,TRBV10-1,TGCGCCAGCAGCCTAAAAAGACTAGCCTACACCGGGGAGCTGTTTTTT,CASSLKRLAYTGELFF
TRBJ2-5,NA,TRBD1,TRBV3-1,TGTGCCAGCAGCACCCGGGACAGGGGGTACCAAGAGACCCAGTACTTC,CASSTRDRGYQETQYF
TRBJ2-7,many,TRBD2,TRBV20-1,TGCAGTGCTAGTTACCGGACTAGCGGTTCCTCCGAGCAGTACTTC,CSASYRTSGSSEQYF
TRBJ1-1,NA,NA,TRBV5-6,TGTGCCAGCAGCCGATCCGAGGTGGGGAACATGAACACTGAAGCTTTCTTT,CASSRSEVGNMNTEAFF
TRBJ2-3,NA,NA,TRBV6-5,TGTGCCAGCAGTTACTCGAAAAGCACAGATACGCAGTATTTT,CASSYSKSTDTQYF
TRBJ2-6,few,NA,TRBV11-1,TGTGCCAGCAGCGCACAGGGTACGGAAATCTCTGGGGCCAACGTCCTGACTTTC,CASSAQGTEISGANVLTF
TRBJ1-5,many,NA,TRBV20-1,TGCAGTGCTACGACTGACGGCGGTAGGCCCCAGCATTTT,CSATTDGGRPQHF
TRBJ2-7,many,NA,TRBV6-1,TGTGCCAGCAGCTTCCTTGGGGCAGTAGCCTACGAGCAGTACTTC,CASSFLGAVAYEQYF
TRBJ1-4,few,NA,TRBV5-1,TGCGCCAGCAGCTTGGCCAGCGCTACTAATGAAAAACTGTTTTTT,CASSLASATNEKLFF
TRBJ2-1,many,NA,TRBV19,TGTGCCAGTAGTAATCTGGCCACAGGGACCAATGAGCAGTTCTTC,CASSNLATGTNEQFF
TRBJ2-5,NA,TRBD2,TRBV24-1,TGTGCCACCAGTGATCGGGTTAGCGGGGGCTATCAGGAGACCCAGTACTTC,CATSDRVSGGYQETQYF
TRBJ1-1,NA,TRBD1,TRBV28,TGTGCCAGCCCTACTCCCGGGACAGGGAGGGTTGTCTTT,CASPTPGTGRVVF
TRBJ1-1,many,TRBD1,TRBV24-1,TGTGCCACCAGTGACCCAGGACAGGGAACTTTCTTT,CATSDPGQGTFF
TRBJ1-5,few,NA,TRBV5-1,TGCGCCAGCAGCCCCAACGCAGGGTCTGCGCCCCAGCATTTT,CASSPNAGSAPQHF
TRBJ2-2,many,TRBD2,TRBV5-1,TGCGCCAGCAGCATCGGACTAGTCTGGAACACCGGGGAGCTGTTTTTT,CASSIGLVWNTGELFF